This entry is about one T cell receptor beta chain. Its target antigen remains unknown. No much larger clone is present one base from it, and per-base qualities are unavailable. Using the deep immunoSEQ assay, TCR CDR3 regions were amplified from genomic DNA by multiplex PCR. For each cell subset, the extracted genomic DNA was distributed evenly across all wells of several immunoSEQ 96-well plates, and each plate served as one replicate. For sorted subsets, each replicate PCR was loaded with roughly 200 ng genomic DNA, equivalent to about 30,000 T cell genomes. The purified libraries were quantified using a Qubit 3.0 fluorometer, sized with a Bioanalyzer 2100, and then quantified again using the KAPA Library Quantification kit. Each immunoSEQ 96-well plate was sequenced on its own single-read 150-cycle Illumina NextSeq 550 flow cell. The published analysis was carried out like this. Because only junctional sequences without quality scores were contained in the immunoSEQ output, filtering matching that applied to full-length reads could not be performed. Sequences were annotated with PyIR, a Python wrapper for IgBLAST v1.9, using IMGT germline references to assign V/J genes and CDR3. Reads were removed for weak V/J assignments (E-value above 1e-6), missing CDR3, stop codons, out-of-frame junctions, or ambiguous translated residues. A V3J clonotype was defined by an identical inferred V gene, J gene, and CDR3 amino acid sequence. The percentage overlap between two repertoires was calculated by dividing the number of shared unique clonotypes by the size of the smaller repertoire. Repertoire richness was assessed with RTK rarefaction, the Chao1 estimator, and Recon v2.1 estimates of unobserved clonotypes. Generation probabilities were computed with OLGA for all TCRbeta clonotypes obtained by the gDNA method from several donors. TCRdb obtained this table from immuneACCESS and retained in-frame rearrangements with V and J assigned. These tables miss some clones; where compared with another copy, unresolved V genes account for less than half of the shortfall, and the remainder is unexplained. The V and J calls and clone size were taken over from that table, and D and trimming were inferred from the DNA. For this sample the table gives about 1 million clones, of which around 74% were detected only once. The ten top clones hold about 1.5% of the sample.

Healthy HIV-negative adults with no recently reported acute infections or vaccinations were included as donors. Every donor was a Caucasian adult living in Nashville, Tennessee, USA. Magnetic negative selection was used to enrich CD4+ T cells, after which naive cells were positively selected on CD45RA and the negative fraction became the memory subset. After blood collection by leukapheresis, PBMCs were isolated using Ficoll-Histopaque density gradient centrifugation and then cryopreserved in the vapor phase of liquid nitrogen. Purity and quantity of every magnetically sorted T cell population were checked by analytical flow cytometry. Genomic DNA was isolated from each sorted fraction and quantified by UV absorbance on a Nanodrop 2000c. The data derive from a study of shared clonotypes between healthy human individuals (dated by TCRdb to the early 2020s). For context, the study as a whole: Three men and a couple of women, aged 18 to 49 years, made up the cohort. For each donor, CD4 naive and CD4 memory were each given three plates, CD8 naive was given two plates, and CD8 memory was given one plate. To estimate repertoire size and how much clonotype sharing occurs between individuals, the study deeply sequenced the blood TCR repertoires of a handful of healthy adults. To increase sequencing depth and limit assay-specific biases, TCR repertoire library preparation and sequencing were carried out by different laboratories using diverse techniques. Leukapheresis yielded between about 0.85 and 9.5 billion PBMCs per donor.

The germline V gene encodes CDR1 SGHRS and CDR2 YFSETQ. V sheds 6 bases and J sheds 0 bases, leaving 15 bases between their ends. The CDR3 runs 15 amino acids, cysteine and phenylalanine included. Only the CDR3 DNA is retained, 45 bases long and in frame from the first base. Study-wide conclusions, independent of this receptor: Rarefaction of sorted-subset datasets indicated incomplete sequencing despite the large sequencing depth. Sharing across several donors was observed for 4.5% to 6.5% of naive CD4, around 3.5% of naive CD8, over 2% of memory CD4, and about 0.4% of memory CD8 clonotypes. Clonotypes shared by all four sorted-subset donors showed higher generation probabilities than non-shared clonotypes. Estimated clonotype richness was generally larger for naive than for memory subsets. Sampling was restricted to blood, and TCR repertoires in tissues likely differ from the TCR repertoires found in blood. The small number of donors limited the genetic and exposure-history diversity represented. Pairwise subsampling led to the expectation that sequencing depth would affect the degree of clonotype sharing among donors.

This sequence uses TRBV5-1 and TRBJ1-1; the D gene is possibly TRBD1, with 5 bases matching. The clonotype was recovered from a young man in good health. Specimen: memory CD4+ T cells sorted from blood. In light of the paper, this sample's cell subset or site label describes: CD45RA-negative fraction. Here is the DNA: TGCGCCAGCAACCTGGGGGGGTTCATGAACACTGAAGCTTTCTTT. This sequence encodes CASNLGGFMNTEAFF.